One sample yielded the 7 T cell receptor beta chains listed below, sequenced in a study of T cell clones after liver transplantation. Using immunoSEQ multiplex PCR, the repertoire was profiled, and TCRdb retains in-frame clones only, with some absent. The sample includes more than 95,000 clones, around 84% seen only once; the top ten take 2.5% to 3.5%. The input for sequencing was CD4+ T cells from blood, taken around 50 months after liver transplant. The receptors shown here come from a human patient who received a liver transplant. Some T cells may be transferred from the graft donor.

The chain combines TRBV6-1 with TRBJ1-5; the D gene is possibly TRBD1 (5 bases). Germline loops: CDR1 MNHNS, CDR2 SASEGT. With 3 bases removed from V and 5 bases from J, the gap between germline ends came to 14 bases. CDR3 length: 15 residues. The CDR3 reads CASSEGPAGHQPQHF. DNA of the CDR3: TGTGCCAGCAGTGAGGGTCCCGCGGGGCATCAGCCCCAGCATTTT.

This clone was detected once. The chain's CDR3 is CASSAAIGGYTF. Written as DNA, the CDR3 is TGTGCCAGTAGTGCCGCGATCGGGGGCTACACCTTC. The chain employs TRBV19 and TRBJ1-2, with D hard to call. Germline V CDR1 and CDR2: LNHDA, SQIVND (reference sequence). The V and J ends lost 5 bases and 8 bases respectively, with 12 bases between them. This CDR3 has 12 residues.

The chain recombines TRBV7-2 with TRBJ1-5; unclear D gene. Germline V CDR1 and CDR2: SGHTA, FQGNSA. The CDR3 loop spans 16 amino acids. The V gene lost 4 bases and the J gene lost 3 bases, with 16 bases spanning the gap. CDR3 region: CASSSPAPGNNQPQHF. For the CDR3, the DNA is TGTGCCAGCAGCTCGCCCGCACCGGGGAACAATCAGCCCCAGCATTTT.

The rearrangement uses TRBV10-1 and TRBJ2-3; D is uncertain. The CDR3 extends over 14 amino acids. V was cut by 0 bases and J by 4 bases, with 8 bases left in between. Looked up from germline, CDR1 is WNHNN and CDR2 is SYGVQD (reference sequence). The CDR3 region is CASSESVGADTQYF. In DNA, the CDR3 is TGCGCCAGCAGTGAGTCCGTAGGAGCAGATACGCAGTATTTT.

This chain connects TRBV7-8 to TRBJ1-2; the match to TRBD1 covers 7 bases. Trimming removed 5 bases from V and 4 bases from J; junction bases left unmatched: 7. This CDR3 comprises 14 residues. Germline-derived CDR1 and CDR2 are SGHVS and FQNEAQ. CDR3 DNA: TGTGCCAGCAGCCTGGACGGGACAGCCTATGGCTACACCTTC. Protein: CASSLDGTAYGYTF.

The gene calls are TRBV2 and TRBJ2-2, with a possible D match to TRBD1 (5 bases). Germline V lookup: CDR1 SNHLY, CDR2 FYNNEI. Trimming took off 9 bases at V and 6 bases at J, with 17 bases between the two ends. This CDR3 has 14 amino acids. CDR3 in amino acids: CASFDGFRAGELFF. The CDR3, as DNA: TGTGCCAGTTTCGACGGCTTCAGGGCCGGGGAGCTGTTTTTT.

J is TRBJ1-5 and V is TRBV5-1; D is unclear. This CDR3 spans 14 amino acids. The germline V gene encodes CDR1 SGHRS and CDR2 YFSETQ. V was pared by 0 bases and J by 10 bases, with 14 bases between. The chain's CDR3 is CASSLGGEGLPQHF. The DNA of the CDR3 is TGCGCCAGCAGCTTGGGCGGGGAGGGTTTACCCCAGCATTTT. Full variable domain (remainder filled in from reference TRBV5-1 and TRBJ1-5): KAGVTQTPRYLIKTRGQQVTLSCSPISGHRSVSWYQQTPGQGLQFLFEYFSETQRNKGNFPGRFSGRQFSNSRSEMNVSTLELGDSALYLCASSLGGEGLPQHFGDGTRLSIL.